Below, 5 T cell receptor beta chains from the same sample are listed, as sequenced in a study of PD-1 blockade in classical Hodgkin lymphoma. Every single patient, without exception, relapsed after autologous stem cell transplantation, and brentuximab vedotin exposure varied. Sequencing used immunoSEQ multiplex PCR; TCRdb keeps in-frame clones, though not all of them. The repertoire includes more than 140,000 clones, about 78% of them detected once, and roughly a tenth sits in the top ten. Specimen: peripheral blood mononuclear cells (PBMCs), collected before the second cycle of nivolumab. These TCRs come from a human donor with classical Hodgkin lymphoma.

This clone was recorded a few times. The V gene is TRBV5-5, the J gene TRBJ2-3; the D gene is possibly TRBD1 (5 bases). This CDR3 has 12 residues. Per the germline V gene, CDR1 is SGHKS and CDR2 is YYEKEE (reference sequence). V was clipped by 4 bases and J by 6 bases, with 9 bases between them. The CDR3 region has the DNA TGTGCCAGCAGCCCGGCAGGGGATACGCAGTATTTT. Residues: CASSPAGDTQYF. Looking up the rest from reference TRBV5-5 and TRBJ2-3 gives the full variable domain: DAGVTQSPTHLIKTRGQQVTLRCSPISGHKSVSWYQQVLGQGPQFIFQYYEKEERGRGNFPDRFSARQFPNYSSELNVNALLLGDSALYLCASSPAGDTQYFGPGTRLTVL.

This clone was counted ten times or more. This chain links TRBV19 with TRBJ1-2; 9 bases match TRBD1. Per germline, CDR1 LNHDA and CDR2 SQIVND (reference sequence). V gave up 1 base and J gave up 7 bases; unmatched junction bases: 4. The CDR3 spans 14 residues. CDR3: CASSIVQGASGYTF. The CDR3 nucleotides are TGTGCCAGTAGTATAGTACAGGGGGCGAGTGGCTACACCTTC.

CDR3 in amino acids: CASSLWGEGPVPEQYF. The CDR3 nucleotides are TGTGCCAGCAGTTTATGGGGCGAAGGGCCCGTTCCCGAGCAGTACTTC. This sequence joins TRBV28 and TRBJ2-7; D gene uncertain. Trimming took off 0 bases at V and 6 bases at J, with 18 bases between the two ends. Germline CDR1 MDHEN, CDR2 SYDVKM. There are 16 residues in the CDR3.

V and J are TRBV6-6 and TRBJ1-3; weak D call: TRBD1 (5 bases). The V gene lost 10 bases and the J gene lost 3 bases, with 10 bases spanning the gap. This CDR3 is built from 12 residues. The germline CDR1 and CDR2 sequences are MNHNY and SVGAGI (reference sequence). This CDR3 is CATQGDGNTIYF. The CDR3 DNA sequence: TGTGCCACCCAGGGAGATGGAAACACCATATATTTT.

The rearrangement uses TRBV2 and TRBJ2-5, with D hard to call. This CDR3 is 13 amino acids long. V shed 4 bases and J shed 3 bases, with 9 bases lying between them. The germline V gene has CDR1 SNHLY and CDR2 FYNNEI. DNA of the CDR3: TGTGCCAGCAGTGTCCGCGGTAAAGAGACCCAGTACTTC. It codes for CASSVRGKETQYF.